The subject of this entry is one TCR beta chain. Its specificity is unknown. Researchers turned away patients with other autoimmune diseases, uncontrolled infections, pregnancy or lactation. Amplified material comprised TCR beta CDR3 regions derived from RNA transcripts. HTBI primers served in a first-round RT-PCR, which a second-round multiplex PCR followed. Each CDR3 protein gets one entry after TCRdb re-called the multiplex PCR reads with MiXCR. The sample includes over a million distinct CDR3 sequences, about two fifths seen only once; the top ten take 11%. CDR1 SNHLY and CDR2 FYNNEI come from the germline V gene. The V and J ends lost 2 bases and 5 bases respectively, with 24 bases between them. The CDR3 is made up of 18 amino acids. The record originates from a study of Graves' ophthalmopathy and Graves' hyperthyroidism. General study points: A model of 13 signatures distinguished ophthalmopathy from stable hyperthyroidism at approximately 89% sensitivity and 65% to 84% specificity. Among thyroid clonotypes expanded above 0.001 frequency, most also appeared in blood.

Sequenced input: peripheral blood or thyroid tissue (not recorded which). V is TRBV2 and J is TRBJ2-5; perhaps TRBD2 as D (7 bases). The source of this sequence is an adult man with Graves' hyperthyroidism. For the CDR3, the DNA is TGTGCCAGCAGTGAAAACCCCCGGGGAGGGGGGAATAGGGAGACCCAGTACTTC. Protein product: CASSENPRGGGNRETQYF.